What follows are 21 T cell receptor beta chains derived from one specimen sequenced in a study of CD8 T cells in Susac syndrome. Random hexamers primed reverse transcription of roughly 0.5 to 1 ug RNA. Each CDR3 protein gets one entry after TCRdb re-called the immunoSEQ multiplex PCR reads with MiXCR. This table has under 200,000 distinct CDR3 sequences, around nine tenths appearing once. The material sequenced was CD4+ T cells from PBMCs. Source of these receptors: a human donor with Susac syndrome.

The chain combines TRBV6-1 with TRBJ2-2, with D hard to call. This CDR3 is built from 14 residues. Per germline, CDR1 MNHNS and CDR2 SASEGT. The V end was cut by 8 bases, the J end by 5 bases, with 15 bases between. CDR3 loop: CASPDLLGTGELFF. CDR3 nucleotide sequence: TGTGCCAGCCCCGACTTATTAGGAACCGGGGAGCTGTTTTTT.

This clonotype was picked up one time. The rearrangement joins TRBV30 to TRBJ1-4; TRBD1 might be the D (6 bases). The CDR3 covers 14 residues. V gave up 1 base and J gave up 4 bases, with 10 bases separating them. Germline V gene lookup returns CDR1 GTSNPN and CDR2 SVGIG (reference sequence). The CDR3: CAWSAGVLNEKLFF. The DNA for the CDR3 is TGTGCCTGGAGTGCAGGGGTACTTAATGAAAAACTGTTTTTT. The full variable domain, with the rest looked up from reference TRBV30 and TRBJ1-4, is SQTIHQWPATLVQPVGSPLSLECTVEGTSNPNLYWYRQAAGRGLQLLFYSVGIGQISSEVPQNLSASRPQDRQFILSSKKLLLSDSGFYLCAWSAGVLNEKLFFGSGTQLSVL.

This chain links TRBV20-1 with TRBJ1-5; the D is unclear. Per the germline V gene, CDR1 is DFQATT and CDR2 is SNEGSKA (reference sequence). The CDR3 is 15 residues long. V was trimmed by 0 bases and J by 1 base, leaving 10 bases between them. CDR3 sequence: CSARDHARSNQPQHF. The CDR3 region has the DNA TGCAGTGCTAGAGATCATGCCAGAAGCAATCAGCCCCAGCATTTT.

The V gene is TRBV30, the J gene TRBJ1-3; D is unresolved. This CDR3 has 12 amino acids. Deletions cut 7 bases from V and 0 bases from J, with 7 bases between. Per germline, CDR1 GTSNPN and CDR2 SVGIG (reference sequence). The CDR3 here is CAFRLSGNTIYF. CDR3 coding DNA: TGTGCCTTCAGGCTCTCTGGAAACACCATATATTTT.

The rearrangement joins TRBV4-2 to TRBJ2-3, with TRBD2 matching 15 bases. V was clipped by 0 bases and J by 3 bases; unmatched bases: 7. This CDR3 is 19 amino acids long. The germline V gene encodes CDR1 LGHNA and CDR2 YNFKEQ. The CDR3: CASSQESRTSGGVTDTQYF. Here the CDR3 DNA reads TGTGCCAGCAGCCAAGAATCTCGGACTAGCGGGGGGGTTACAGATACGCAGTATTTT.

The CDR3, as DNA: TGTGCCAGCACCCGACCGGGACAGGGGGCTAGAGCTTTCTTT. This gives the protein CASTRPGQGARAFF. The chain uses TRBV11-1 and TRBJ1-1, with TRBD1 matching 12 bases. V shed 7 bases and J 10 bases; nucleotides not matched to a gene: 10. Germline V gene lookup returns CDR1 SGHAT and CDR2 FQDESV (reference sequence). This CDR3 spans 14 amino acids.

The V call is TRBV12-5, the J call TRBJ1-1, with D uncertain. The length of the CDR3 is 11 residues. The germline V gene encodes CDR1 LGHNT and CDR2 FRNRAP. The V end lost 3 bases, the J end lost 6 bases, and 5 bases lay between the germline ends. CDR3: CASGFLAEAFF. As DNA, the CDR3 is TGTGCTAGTGGTTTTCTGGCTGAAGCTTTCTTT.

This chain uses TRBV15 with TRBJ2-5, with 9 bases matching TRBD2. The germline CDR1 and CDR2 sequences are LNHNV and YYDKDF (reference sequence). The trim removed 0 bases at V and 2 bases at J, leaving 16 bases unmatched. This CDR3 region has 20 residues. CDR3 region: CATSRDFPVGGLAGQETQYF. For the CDR3, the DNA is TGTGCCACCAGCAGAGATTTTCCCGTAGGGGGACTAGCAGGTCAAGAGACCCAGTACTTC.

This sequence joins TRBV10-3 and TRBJ2-1, with D perhaps TRBD1 or TRBD2 (6 bases each). Per the germline V gene, CDR1 is ENHRY and CDR2 is SYGVKD. This CDR3 contains 16 residues. Trimming removed 3 bases from V and 0 bases from J, with 12 bases in between. The chain's CDR3 is CAISEQGGSSYNEQFF. CDR3 nucleotides: TGTGCCATCAGTGAACAGGGAGGTAGCTCCTACAATGAGCAGTTCTTC.

The chain recombines TRBV15 with TRBJ2-5, with D perhaps TRBD2 (7 bases). The V and J ends lost 3 bases and 7 bases respectively, with 15 bases between them. The CDR3 spans 14 residues. Germline V gives CDR1 LNHNV, CDR2 YYDKDF (reference sequence). The DNA for the CDR3 is TGTGCCACCAGCAGGGGGGGGCCCGGGGGGACCCAGTACTTC. It yields the protein CATSRGGPGGTQYF.

This clonotype was counted a single time. J is TRBJ2-1 and V is TRBV28; D possibly uses TRBD1 or TRBD2 (5 bases each). Germline V gene sequence: CDR1 MDHEN, CDR2 SYDVKM. Between the trimmed V and J ends, which lost 1 base and 6 bases, there was a span of 10 bases. This CDR3 contains 14 residues. The CDR3, as DNA: TGTGCCAGCAGTTTATCGTCAGGGAGCAATGAGCAGTTCTTC. This translates into CASSLSSGSNEQFF.

With regard to this clonotype: A read error may account for a junction end that differs from germline. The V gene is TRBV5-1, the J gene TRBJ2-3; D possibly corresponds to TRBD1 (7 bases). CDR3 length: 15 residues. Germline assignment: CDR1 SGHRS and CDR2 YFSETQ. In DNA form, the CDR3 reads TGCGCCAGCAGTTTGGAGGGACAGATCACAGATACGCAGTATTTT. Protein: CASSLEGQITDTQYF.

This clonotype showed up just once. The chain employs TRBV10-3 and TRBJ2-2, with 7 bases lining up with TRBD1. Trimming took 9 bases from V and 4 from J; bases not matched to a gene: 8. The CDR3 runs 14 residues. The V gene's germline CDR1 is ENHRY and CDR2 SYGVKD. The CDR3: CAMKGTVFTGELFF. CDR3 in DNA: TGTGCCATGAAAGGGACAGTGTTCACCGGGGAGCTGTTTTTT.

V gene TRBV10-3 combines with J gene TRBJ1-5; no clear D gene. The CDR3 spans 12 residues. Germline V CDR1 and CDR2: ENHRY, SYGVKD. The ends were cut back, 2 bases at V and 4 bases at J, with 3 bases in the middle. DNA for the CDR3: TGTGCCATCAGTGAGATTAATCAGCCCCAGCATTTT. Translating it yields CAISEINQPQHF.

The CDR3 spells CASRGGQGGGYTF. In DNA form, the CDR3 reads TGTGCCAGTAGGGGCGGACAGGGGGGCGGCTACACCTTC. This chain uses TRBV12-3 or TRBV12-4 with TRBJ1-2, with 10 positions matching TRBD1. Unmatched junction bases numbered 9, after V lost 9 bases and J lost 8 bases. The CDR3 extends over 13 amino acids.

The V gene is TRBV5-1, the J gene TRBJ2-1, with 16 bases lining up with TRBD2. The trim removed 2 bases at V and 9 bases at J, leaving 20 bases unmatched. This CDR3 is built from 21 residues. The germline V gene encodes CDR1 SGHRS and CDR2 YFSETQ. This CDR3 is CASSFAKPGLAGGLSILEQFF. CDR3 DNA sequence: TGCGCCAGCAGCTTTGCGAAACCGGGACTAGCGGGGGGGCTCTCTATTCTTGAGCAGTTCTTC.

The chain couples TRBV12-3 or TRBV12-4 to TRBJ2-2; D gene ambiguous. V dropped 3 bases and J dropped 3 bases, with 11 bases sitting between them. The CDR3 is 15 amino acids. DNA of the CDR3: TGTGCCAGCAGTTTCAAATACATAGACACCGGGGAGCTGTTTTTT. It yields the protein CASSFKYIDTGELFF.

The chain combines TRBV9 with TRBJ1-1; no definite D call. CDR3 length: 14 amino acids. The V gene lost 0 bases and the J gene lost 0 bases, with 6 bases spanning the gap. Germline CDR1 SGDLS, CDR2 YYNGEE. CDR3: CASSVDSLNTEAFF. The CDR3 nucleotides read TGTGCCAGCAGCGTAGACAGTTTGAACACTGAAGCTTTCTTT.

The chain carries TRBV28 and TRBJ2-7; 9 nucleotides align to TRBD1. J gave up 5 bases and V 6 bases, and 8 bases lay outside the gene matches. This CDR3 has 14 amino acids. Germline CDR1 reads MDHEN; CDR2 reads SYDVKM. CDR3 sequence: CASRTQGARDEQYF. The CDR3 coding sequence is TGTGCCAGCAGGACACAGGGGGCACGGGACGAGCAGTACTTC.

This chain uses TRBV3-1 with TRBJ2-7; no clear D. The length of the CDR3 is 15 residues. Germline lookup yields CDR1 LGHDT and CDR2 YNNKEL (reference sequence). The V end was cut by 0 bases, the J end by 0 bases, with 9 bases between. The CDR3 sequence: CASSQDSGSSYEQYF. The CDR3 nucleotides read TGTGCCAGCAGCCAAGATTCGGGCAGCTCCTACGAGCAGTACTTC.

The V gene is TRBV21-1, the J gene TRBJ2-7; TRBD1, the table's D call, was not compared with the DNA. TRBV21-1 is recorded as a pseudogene. The CDR3 runs 16 residues. The CDR3: CASSKVGDREWYEQYF. CDR3 nucleotide sequence: TGTGCCAGCAGCAAAGTGGGAGACAGGGAATGGTACGAGCAGTACTTC.